What follows describes a single T cell receptor beta chain. The data were obtained in a study of OX40 agonist ivuxolimab in advanced cancers. Measured with immunoSEQ multiplex PCR; TCRdb has only the in-frame clones, and not every one. The data contain tens of thousands of clones, around 87% of them singletons. V was cut by 2 bases and J by 5 bases, with 24 bases left in between. The CDR3 is made up of 18 amino acids. In germline, CDR1 is LGHNA, CDR2 YSLEER. The material was CD4+ or CD8+ T cells sorted from blood, obtained in a trial of the OX40 agonist ivuxolimab. The clonotype originates from an adult with an advanced solid tumor such as melanoma, head and neck, liver or kidney cancer. V usage is TRBV4-3 and J usage is TRBJ2-5; D is possibly TRBD1 or TRBD2 (5 bases each). CDR3 in amino acids: CASSQIKGTHNSLETQYF. CDR3 in DNA: TGCGCCAGCAGCCAAATTAAGGGGACCCACAACTCTTTGGAGACCCAGTACTTC.